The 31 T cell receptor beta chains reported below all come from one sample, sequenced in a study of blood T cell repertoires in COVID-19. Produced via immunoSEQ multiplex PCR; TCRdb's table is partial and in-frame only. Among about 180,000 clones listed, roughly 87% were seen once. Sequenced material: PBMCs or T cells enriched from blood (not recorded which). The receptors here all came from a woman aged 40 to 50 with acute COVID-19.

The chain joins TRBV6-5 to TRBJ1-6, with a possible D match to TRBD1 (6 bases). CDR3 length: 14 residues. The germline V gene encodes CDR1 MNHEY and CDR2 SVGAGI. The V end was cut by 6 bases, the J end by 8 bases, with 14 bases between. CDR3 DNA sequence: TGTGCCAGCAGAAGAACAGGGTTGGATTCACCCCTCCACTTT. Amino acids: CASRRTGLDSPLHF.

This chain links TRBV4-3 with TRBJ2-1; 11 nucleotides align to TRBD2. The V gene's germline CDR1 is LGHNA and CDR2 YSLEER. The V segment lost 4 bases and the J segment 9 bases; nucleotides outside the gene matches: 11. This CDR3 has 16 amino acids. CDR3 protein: CASSPFIAGGPGEQFF. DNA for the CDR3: TGCGCCAGCAGCCCGTTTATAGCGGGAGGGCCTGGTGAGCAGTTCTTC.

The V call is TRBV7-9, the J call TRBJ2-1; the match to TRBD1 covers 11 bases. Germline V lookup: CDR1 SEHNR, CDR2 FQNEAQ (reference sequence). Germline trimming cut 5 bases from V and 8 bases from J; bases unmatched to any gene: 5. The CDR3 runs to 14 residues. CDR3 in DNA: TGTGCCAGCAGCGTGGGACAGGGGGGGTATGAGCAGTTCTTC. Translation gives CASSVGQGGYEQFF. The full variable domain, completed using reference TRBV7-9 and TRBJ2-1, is DTGVSQNPRHKITKRGQNVTFRCDPISEHNRLYWYRQTLGQGPEFLTYFQNEAQLEKSRLLSDRFSAERPKGSFSTLEIQRTEQGDSAMYLCASSVGQGGYEQFFGPGTRLTVL.

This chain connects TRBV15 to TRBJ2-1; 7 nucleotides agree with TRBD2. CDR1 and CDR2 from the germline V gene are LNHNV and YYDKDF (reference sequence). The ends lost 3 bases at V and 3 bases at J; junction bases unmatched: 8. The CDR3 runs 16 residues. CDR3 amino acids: CATSRGRDYFYNEQFF. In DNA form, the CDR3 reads TGTGCCACCAGCAGGGGCCGGGACTATTTCTACAATGAGCAGTTCTTC.

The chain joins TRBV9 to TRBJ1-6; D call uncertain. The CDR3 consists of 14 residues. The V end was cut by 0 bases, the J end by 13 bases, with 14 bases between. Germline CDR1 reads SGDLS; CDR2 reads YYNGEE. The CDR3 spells CASSVGTGTGPLHF. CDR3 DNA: TGTGCCAGCAGCGTAGGCACCGGCACGGGGCCCCTCCACTTT.

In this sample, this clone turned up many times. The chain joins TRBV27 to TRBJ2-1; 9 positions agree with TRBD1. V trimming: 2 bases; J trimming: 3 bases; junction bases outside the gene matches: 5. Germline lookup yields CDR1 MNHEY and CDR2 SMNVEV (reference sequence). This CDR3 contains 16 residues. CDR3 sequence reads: CASSLVGTGIYNEQFF. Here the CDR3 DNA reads TGTGCCAGCAGTTTAGTTGGGACAGGGATCTACAATGAGCAGTTCTTC.

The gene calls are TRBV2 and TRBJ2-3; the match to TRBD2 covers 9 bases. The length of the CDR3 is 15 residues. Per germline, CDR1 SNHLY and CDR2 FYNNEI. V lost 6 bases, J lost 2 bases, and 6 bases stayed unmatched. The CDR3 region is CASSLSGGITDTQYF. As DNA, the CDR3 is TGTGCCAGCAGCTTAAGCGGGGGGATCACAGATACGCAGTATTTT.

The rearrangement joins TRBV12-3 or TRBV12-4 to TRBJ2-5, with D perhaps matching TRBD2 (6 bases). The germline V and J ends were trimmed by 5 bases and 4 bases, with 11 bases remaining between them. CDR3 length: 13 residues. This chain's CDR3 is CASSKTRGETQYF. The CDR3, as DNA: TGTGCCAGCAGTAAGACTAGGGGAGAGACCCAGTACTTC.

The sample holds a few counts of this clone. The CDR3 nucleotides are TGTGCCAGCAGCTCAGGGAGGCGCACTGAAGCTTTCTTT. Translating it yields CASSSGRRTEAFF. The chain carries TRBV5-5 and TRBJ1-1; weak D call: TRBD1 (5 bases). V was pared by 3 bases and J by 4 bases, with 10 bases between. This CDR3 comprises 13 residues. Germline V gene lookup returns CDR1 SGHKS and CDR2 YYEKEE (reference sequence).

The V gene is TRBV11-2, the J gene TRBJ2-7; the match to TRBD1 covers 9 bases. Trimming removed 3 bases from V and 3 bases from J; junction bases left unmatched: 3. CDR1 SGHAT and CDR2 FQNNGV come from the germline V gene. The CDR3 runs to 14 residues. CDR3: CASSLGQGFYEQYF. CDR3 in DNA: TGTGCCAGCAGCTTGGGACAGGGATTCTACGAGCAGTACTTC.

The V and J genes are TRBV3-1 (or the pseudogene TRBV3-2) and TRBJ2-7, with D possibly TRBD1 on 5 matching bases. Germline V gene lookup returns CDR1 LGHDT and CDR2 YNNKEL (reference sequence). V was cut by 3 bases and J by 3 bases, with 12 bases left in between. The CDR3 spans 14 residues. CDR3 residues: CASSHATVSYEQYF. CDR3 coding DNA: TGTGCCAGCAGCCACGCGACAGTGAGCTACGAGCAGTACTTC.

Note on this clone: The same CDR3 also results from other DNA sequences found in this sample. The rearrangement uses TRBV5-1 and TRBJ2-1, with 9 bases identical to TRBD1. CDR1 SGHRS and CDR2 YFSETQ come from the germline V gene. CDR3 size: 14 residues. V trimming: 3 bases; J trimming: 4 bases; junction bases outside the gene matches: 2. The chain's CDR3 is CASSSGQGYNEQFF. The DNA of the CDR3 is TGCGCCAGCAGCTCGGGACAGGGTTACAATGAGCAGTTCTTC.

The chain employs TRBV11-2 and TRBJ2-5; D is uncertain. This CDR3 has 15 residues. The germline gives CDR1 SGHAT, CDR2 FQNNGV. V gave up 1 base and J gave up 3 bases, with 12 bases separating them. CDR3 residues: CASSLVASHKETQYF. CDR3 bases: TGTGCCAGCAGCTTAGTGGCTAGTCACAAAGAGACCCAGTACTTC.

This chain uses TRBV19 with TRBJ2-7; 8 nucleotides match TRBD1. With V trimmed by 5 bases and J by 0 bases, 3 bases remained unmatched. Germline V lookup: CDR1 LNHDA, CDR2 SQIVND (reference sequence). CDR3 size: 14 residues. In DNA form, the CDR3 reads TGTGCCAGTAGTCTGACAGGGGACTCCTACGAGCAGTACTTC. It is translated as CASSLTGDSYEQYF.

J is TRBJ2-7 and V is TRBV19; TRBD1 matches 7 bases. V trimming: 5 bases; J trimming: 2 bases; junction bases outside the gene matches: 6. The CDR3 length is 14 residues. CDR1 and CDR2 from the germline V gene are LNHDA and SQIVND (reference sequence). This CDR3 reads CASSPGTETYEQYF. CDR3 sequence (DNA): TGTGCCAGTAGTCCTGGGACAGAAACCTACGAGCAGTACTTC.

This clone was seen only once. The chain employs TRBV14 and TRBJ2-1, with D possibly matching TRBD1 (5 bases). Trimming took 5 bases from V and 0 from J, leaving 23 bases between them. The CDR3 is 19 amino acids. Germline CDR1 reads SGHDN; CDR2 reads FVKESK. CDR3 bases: TGTGCCAGCAGCGAAGGGGCCGTTTACTCCCTAAGCTCCTACAATGAGCAGTTCTTC. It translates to CASSEGAVYSLSSYNEQFF.

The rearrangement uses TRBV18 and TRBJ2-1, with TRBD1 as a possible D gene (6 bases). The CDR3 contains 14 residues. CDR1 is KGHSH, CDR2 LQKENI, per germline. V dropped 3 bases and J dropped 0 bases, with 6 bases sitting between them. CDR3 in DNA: TGTGCCAGCTCACCCAGGGGCTCCTACAATGAGCAGTTCTTC. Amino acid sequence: CASSPRGSYNEQFF.

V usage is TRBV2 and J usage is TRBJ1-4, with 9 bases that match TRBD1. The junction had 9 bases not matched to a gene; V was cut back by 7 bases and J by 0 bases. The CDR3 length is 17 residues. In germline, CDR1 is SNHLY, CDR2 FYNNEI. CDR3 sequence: CASKRTGVTATNEKLFF. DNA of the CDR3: TGTGCCAGCAAAAGGACAGGGGTCACCGCAACTAATGAAAAACTGTTTTTT.

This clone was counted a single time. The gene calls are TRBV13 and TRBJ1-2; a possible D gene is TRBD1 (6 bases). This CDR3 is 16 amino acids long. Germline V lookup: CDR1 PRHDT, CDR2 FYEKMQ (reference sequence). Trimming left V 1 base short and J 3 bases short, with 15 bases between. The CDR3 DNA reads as TGTGCCAGCAGCTTAGTGACGGGGGGCGCGTACTATGGCTACACCTTC. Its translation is CASSLVTGGAYYGYTF.

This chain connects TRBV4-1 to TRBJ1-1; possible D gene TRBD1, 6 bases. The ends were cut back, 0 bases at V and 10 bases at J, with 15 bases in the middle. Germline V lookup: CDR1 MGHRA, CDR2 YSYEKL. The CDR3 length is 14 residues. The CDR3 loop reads CASSQDRGEQGAFF. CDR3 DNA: TGCGCCAGCAGCCAAGATCGAGGTGAACAGGGAGCTTTCTTT.

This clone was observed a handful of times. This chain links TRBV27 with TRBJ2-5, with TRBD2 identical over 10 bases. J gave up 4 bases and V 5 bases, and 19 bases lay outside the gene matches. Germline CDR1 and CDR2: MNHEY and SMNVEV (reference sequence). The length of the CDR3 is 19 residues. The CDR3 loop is CASSLRGPSSGGGVETQYF. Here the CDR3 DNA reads TGTGCCAGCAGTCTCCGGGGCCCATCTAGCGGGGGTGGTGTAGAGACCCAGTACTTC.

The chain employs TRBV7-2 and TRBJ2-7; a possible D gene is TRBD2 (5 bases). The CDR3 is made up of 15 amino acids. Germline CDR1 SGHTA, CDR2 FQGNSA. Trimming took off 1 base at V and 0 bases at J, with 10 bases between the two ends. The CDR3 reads CASSLGSGSSYEQYF. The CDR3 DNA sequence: TGTGCCAGCAGCTTAGGGTCTGGGAGCTCCTACGAGCAGTACTTC.

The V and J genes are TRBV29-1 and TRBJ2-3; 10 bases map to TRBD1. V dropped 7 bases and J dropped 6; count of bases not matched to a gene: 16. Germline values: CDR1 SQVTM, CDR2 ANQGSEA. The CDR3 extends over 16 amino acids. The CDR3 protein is CSGSGTGVFRADTQYF. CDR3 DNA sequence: TGCAGCGGGTCCGGGACAGGGGTATTCAGAGCCGATACGCAGTATTTT.

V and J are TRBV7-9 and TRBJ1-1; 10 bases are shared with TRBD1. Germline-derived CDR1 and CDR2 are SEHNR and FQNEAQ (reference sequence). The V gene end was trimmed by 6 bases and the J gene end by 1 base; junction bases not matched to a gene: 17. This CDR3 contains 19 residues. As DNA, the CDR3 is TGTGCCAGCAGTCCCTCGGGACAGGGGTCCCGGATCGCGAACACTGAAGCTTTCTTT. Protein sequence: CASSPSGQGSRIANTEAFF.

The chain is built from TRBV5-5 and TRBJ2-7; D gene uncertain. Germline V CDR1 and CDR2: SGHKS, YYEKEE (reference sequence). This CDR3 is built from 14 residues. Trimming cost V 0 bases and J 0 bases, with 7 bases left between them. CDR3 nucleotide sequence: TGTGCCAGCAGCTTGGACGGTCCCTCCTACGAGCAGTACTTC. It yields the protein CASSLDGPSYEQYF.

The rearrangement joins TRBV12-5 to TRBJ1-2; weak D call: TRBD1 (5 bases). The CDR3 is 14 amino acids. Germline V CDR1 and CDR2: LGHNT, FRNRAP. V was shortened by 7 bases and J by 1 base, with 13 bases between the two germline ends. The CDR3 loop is CASVFDSINYGYTF. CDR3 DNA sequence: TGTGCTAGTGTTTTCGACAGTATTAACTATGGCTACACCTTC.

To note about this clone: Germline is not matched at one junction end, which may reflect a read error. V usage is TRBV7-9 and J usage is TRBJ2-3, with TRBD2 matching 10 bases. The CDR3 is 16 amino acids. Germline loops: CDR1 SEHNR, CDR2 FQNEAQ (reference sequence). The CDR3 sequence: CASSLILAGDADTQYF. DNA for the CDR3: TGTGCCAGCAGCTTAATCCTAGCGGGGGATGCAGACACGCAGTATTTT. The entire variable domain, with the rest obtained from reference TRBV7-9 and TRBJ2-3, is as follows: DTGVSQNPRHKITKRGQNVTFRCDPISEHNRLYWYRQTLGQGPEFLTYFQNEAQLEKSRLLSDRFSAERPKGSFSTLEIQRTEQGDSAMYLCASSLILAGDADTQYFGPGTRLTVL.

CDR3 sequence: CASSPPSWTQYF. As DNA, the CDR3 is TGTGCCAGCAGCCCCCCCTCGTGGACCCAGTACTTC. This chain connects TRBV7-9 to TRBJ2-5; D is undetermined. Trimming removed 5 bases from V and 7 bases from J, with 11 bases in between. Germline loops: CDR1 SEHNR, CDR2 FQNEAQ (reference sequence). This CDR3 has 12 amino acids.

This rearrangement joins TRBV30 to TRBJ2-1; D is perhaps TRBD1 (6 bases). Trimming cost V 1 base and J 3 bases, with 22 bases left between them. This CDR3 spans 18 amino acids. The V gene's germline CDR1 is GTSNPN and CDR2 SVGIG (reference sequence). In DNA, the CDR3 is TGTGCCTGGAGTGGTCAGGAGTCCCGGGACAAATACTACAATGAGCAGTTCTTC. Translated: CAWSGQESRDKYYNEQFF.

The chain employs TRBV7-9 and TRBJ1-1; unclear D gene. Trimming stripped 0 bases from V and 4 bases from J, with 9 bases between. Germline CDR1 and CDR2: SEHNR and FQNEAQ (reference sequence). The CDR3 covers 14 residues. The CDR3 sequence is CASSLARPVTEAFF. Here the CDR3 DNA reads TGTGCCAGCAGCTTAGCCAGGCCGGTCACTGAAGCTTTCTTT.

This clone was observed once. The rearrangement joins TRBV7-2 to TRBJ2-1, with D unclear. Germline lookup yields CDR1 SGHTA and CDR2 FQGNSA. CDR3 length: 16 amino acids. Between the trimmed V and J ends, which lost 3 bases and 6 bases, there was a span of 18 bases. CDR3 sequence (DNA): TGTGCCAGCAGCTTGGGCCCGAACAGAAAACCCAATGAGCAGTTCTTC. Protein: CASSLGPNRKPNEQFF.